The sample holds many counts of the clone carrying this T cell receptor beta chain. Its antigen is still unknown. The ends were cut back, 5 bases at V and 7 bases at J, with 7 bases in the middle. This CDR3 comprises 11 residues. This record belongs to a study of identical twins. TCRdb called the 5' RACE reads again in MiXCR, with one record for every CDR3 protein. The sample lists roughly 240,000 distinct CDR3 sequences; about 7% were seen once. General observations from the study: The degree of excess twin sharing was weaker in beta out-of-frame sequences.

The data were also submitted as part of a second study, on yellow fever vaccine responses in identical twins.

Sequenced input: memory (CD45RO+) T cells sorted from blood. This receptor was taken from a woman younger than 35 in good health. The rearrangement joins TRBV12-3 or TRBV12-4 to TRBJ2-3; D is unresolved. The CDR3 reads CASSLGYTQYF. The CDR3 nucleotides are TGTGCCAGCAGTCTTGGGTATACGCAGTATTTT.